Below, 31 T cell receptor beta chains from the same sample are listed, as sequenced in a study of T cell responses to AZD1222 COVID-19 vaccine. Using immunoSEQ multiplex PCR, the repertoire was profiled, and TCRdb retains in-frame clones only, with some absent. The table includes approximately 130,000 clones, roughly nine tenths detected once. The sequencing used peripheral blood, collected 28 days after the second AZD1222 dose. The origin of the receptors is an adult who received the AZD1222 COVID-19 vaccine.

DNA for the CDR3: TGCGCCAGCAGAGGACAGGGGGTCACTGAAGCTTTCTTT. Translating gives CASRGQGVTEAFF. This chain uses TRBV5-1 with TRBJ1-1; 10 bases agree with TRBD1. V gave up 5 bases and J gave up 4 bases; unmatched junction bases: 2. Germline assignment: CDR1 SGHRS and CDR2 YFSETQ. This CDR3 region has 13 residues.

CDR3: CASSSQGAPNYGYTF. The CDR3 DNA reads TGTGCCAGCAGCTCACAGGGGGCGCCTAACTATGGCTACACCTTC. The chain employs TRBV7-2 and TRBJ1-2; 9 nucleotides line up with TRBD1. V shed 4 bases, J shed 0 bases, and the junction held 3 bases outside the gene matches. Germline V gene lookup returns CDR1 SGHTA and CDR2 FQGNSA. The CDR3 consists of 15 residues.

The J gene is TRBJ2-5, the V gene TRBV2, with D perhaps TRBD1 (7 bases). The CDR3 runs to 14 residues. Germline CDR1 is SNHLY and CDR2 is FYNNEI. V lost 4 bases, J lost 4 bases, and 13 bases lay in between. The CDR3, as DNA: TGTGCCAGCAGTGGAGGGGGCGGGGTAGAGACCCAGTACTTC. Translated, it gives CASSGGGGVETQYF.

In DNA form, the CDR3 reads TGTGCCAGCAGCTTGGGGGCGGCGAAGCAGTACTTC. Translation: CASSLGAAKQYF. This chain uses TRBV5-4 with TRBJ2-7; D unclear. Germline CDR1 and CDR2: SGHNT and YYREEE (reference sequence). V was clipped by 0 bases and J by 8 bases, with 9 bases between them. CDR3 size: 12 residues.

The rearrangement joins TRBV7-8 to TRBJ1-3; 7 bases fit TRBD1. The CDR3 runs 15 residues. The trim removed 4 bases at V and 0 bases at J, leaving 3 bases unmatched. Germline lookup yields CDR1 SGHVS and CDR2 FQNEAQ. CDR3 protein: CASSYWTGSGNTIYF. The DNA of the CDR3 is TGTGCCAGCAGCTACTGGACAGGCTCTGGAAACACCATATATTTT.

The chain combines TRBV6-6 with TRBJ1-5, with 11 bases lining up with TRBD1. The V gene's germline CDR1 is MNHNY and CDR2 SVGAGI (reference sequence). This CDR3 contains 16 residues. The V gene end was trimmed by 4 bases and the J gene end by 7 bases; junction bases not matched to a gene: 9. CDR3 in amino acids: CASSSGTGGIYQPQHF. CDR3 bases: TGTGCCAGCAGTTCCGGGACAGGGGGGATTTACCAGCCCCAGCATTTT.

In regard to this clone: The same CDR3 arises from other DNA sequences in this sample as well. This chain joins TRBV5-1 and TRBJ1-1; D is perhaps TRBD1 (5 bases). The CDR3 extends over 14 amino acids. The ends were cut back, 0 bases at V and 0 bases at J, with 6 bases in the middle. In germline, CDR1 is SGHRS, CDR2 YFSETQ. CDR3 loop: CASSLVGVNTEAFF. In DNA form, the CDR3 reads TGCGCCAGCAGCTTGGTGGGGGTGAACACTGAAGCTTTCTTT.

The chain couples TRBV10-3 to TRBJ1-1; TRBD1 aligns across 7 bases. V was clipped by 6 bases and J by 5 bases; unmatched bases: 9. The CDR3 sequence is 14 residues long. Germline lookup yields CDR1 ENHRY and CDR2 SYGVKD. Here the CDR3 DNA reads TGTGCCATCAGGGATACAGGGGAGCGAACTGAAGCTTTCTTT. Encoded protein: CAIRDTGERTEAFF.

The gene calls are TRBV5-4 and TRBJ2-1; 8 bases align to TRBD2. V shed 0 bases and J 7 bases; nucleotides not matched to a gene: 6. Germline V CDR1 and CDR2: SGHNT, YYREEE (reference sequence). The CDR3 is made up of 15 amino acids. The CDR3 DNA follows: TGTGCCAGCAGCTTGGGGACTAGCACTGTGAATGAGCAGTTCTTC. This codes for CASSLGTSTVNEQFF.

V gene TRBV27 combines with J gene TRBJ2-7; D is perhaps TRBD1 (7 bases). Germline V gene sequence: CDR1 MNHEY, CDR2 SMNVEV (reference sequence). Trimming left V 3 bases short and J 7 bases short, with 22 bases between. This CDR3 contains 16 residues. The CDR3: CASSLAPWGPGGEQYF. The CDR3 DNA sequence: TGTGCCAGCAGTTTGGCCCCCTGGGGGCCAGGGGGGGAGCAGTACTTC.

This clone was observed a single time. The rearrangement joins TRBV7-9 to TRBJ2-1; no clear D. Germline values: CDR1 SEHNR, CDR2 FQNEAQ (reference sequence). Trimming left V 5 bases short and J 10 bases short, with 9 bases between. There are 11 residues in the CDR3. In DNA form, the CDR3 reads TGTGCCAGCAGCACCACTGGGGAGCAGTTCTTC. Residues: CASSTTGEQFF.

The genes are TRBV27 and TRBJ2-1, with a possible D match to TRBD1 (6 bases). The ends were cut back, 7 bases at V and 6 bases at J, with 16 bases in the middle. The length of the CDR3 is 14 residues. Germline V gene lookup returns CDR1 MNHEY and CDR2 SMNVEV (reference sequence). The CDR3 DNA reads as TGTGCCAGCACTCCTGACTTCAGGGGCAATGAGCAGTTCTTC. Its translation is CASTPDFRGNEQFF.

The chain uses TRBV10-1 and TRBJ2-7; D remains unclear. Germline CDR1 WNHNN, CDR2 SYGVQD (reference sequence). This CDR3 has 13 residues. Trimming took off 2 bases at V and 2 bases at J, with 7 bases between the two ends. As DNA, the CDR3 is TGCGCCAGCAGTGAGGGATTGACCTACGAGCAGTACTTC. It is translated as CASSEGLTYEQYF.

The chain employs TRBV19 and TRBJ2-7; TRBD1 aligns across 9 bases. Germline lookup yields CDR1 LNHDA and CDR2 SQIVND (reference sequence). The length of the CDR3 is 14 residues. Losses at the gene ends were 9 bases for V and 3 bases for J; bases not matched to a gene: 9. The CDR3 nucleotides are TGTGCCAGCTCAACAGGGGGCGATATCTACGAGCAGTACTTC. It is translated as CASSTGGDIYEQYF.

J is TRBJ1-6 and V is TRBV30; TRBD1 agrees at 8 bases. The CDR3 loop spans 16 amino acids. CDR1 is GTSNPN, CDR2 SVGIG, per germline (reference sequence). V shed 1 base, J shed 3 bases, and the junction held 5 bases outside the gene matches. CDR3 DNA: TGTGCCTGGAGTGGCCGGGACAGGAGCTATAATTCACCCCTCCACTTT. This gives the protein CAWSGRDRSYNSPLHF.

This clone appeared a few times. The chain combines TRBV4-3 with TRBJ1-1, with TRBD1 as a possible D gene (5 bases). Deletions cut 1 base from V and 5 bases from J, with 11 bases between. The V gene's germline CDR1 is LGHNA and CDR2 YSLEER. This CDR3 is built from 14 residues. The CDR3, as DNA: TGCGCCAGCAGCCAAGGGGGCGTCGGAACTGAAGCTTTCTTT. Its protein is CASSQGGVGTEAFF.

The chain combines TRBV27 with TRBJ2-3; no clear D gene. Germline V gene data show CDR1 as MNHEY and CDR2 as SMNVEV (reference sequence). The CDR3 has 12 residues. V lost 2 bases to trimming and J lost 5 bases, with 5 bases between them. The CDR3, as DNA: TGTGCCAGCAGTTTAAGAGGAGATACGCAGTATTTT. This sequence encodes CASSLRGDTQYF.

The J gene is TRBJ2-7, the V gene TRBV6-5, with D perhaps TRBD1 (5 bases). Trimming took 6 bases from V and 0 from J, leaving 9 bases between them. This CDR3 comprises 13 residues. Per germline, CDR1 MNHEY and CDR2 SVGAGI. As DNA, the CDR3 is TGTGCCAGCAGCCTTCAGGGCTCCTACGAGCAGTACTTC. Translated, it gives CASSLQGSYEQYF.

The chain carries TRBV19 and TRBJ2-1; D is unclear. Looked up from germline, CDR1 is LNHDA and CDR2 is SQIVND (reference sequence). V lost 10 bases, J lost 3 bases, and 10 bases lay in between. The CDR3 runs 12 residues. Written as DNA, the CDR3 is TGTGCCACATCCACAAGCTACAATGAGCAGTTCTTC. Its translation: CATSTSYNEQFF.

The chain combines TRBV7-9 with TRBJ2-1; D is uncertain. The V end lost 5 bases, the J end lost 0 bases, and 11 bases lay between the germline ends. Germline CDR1 reads SEHNR; CDR2 reads FQNEAQ (reference sequence). The CDR3 extends over 15 amino acids. Here the CDR3 reads CASSPTLSSYNEQFF. The CDR3 nucleotides are TGTGCCAGCAGCCCCACACTGAGCTCCTACAATGAGCAGTTCTTC.

Only one count was recorded for this clone. The rearrangement uses TRBV7-9 and TRBJ1-6, with 7 bases aligning to TRBD1. V dropped 2 bases and J dropped 10; count of bases not matched to a gene: 2. The CDR3 covers 13 residues. Germline loops: CDR1 SEHNR, CDR2 FQNEAQ (reference sequence). CDR3 region: CASSLTGDSPLHF. DNA for the CDR3: TGTGCCAGCAGCTTAACAGGGGACTCACCCCTCCACTTT.

This clone was detected once. This chain joins TRBV7-9 and TRBJ1-2, with 8 positions matching TRBD1. Per germline, CDR1 SEHNR and CDR2 FQNEAQ (reference sequence). The CDR3 runs 17 residues. J lost 2 bases, V lost 5 bases, and 13 bases had no gene match. This CDR3 is CASSGGFGQGINYGYTF. In DNA form, the CDR3 reads TGTGCCAGCAGCGGAGGGTTTGGACAGGGTATCAACTATGGCTACACCTTC.

This clone appeared a few times. This sample includes further DNA sequences coding for the same CDR3. CDR3 protein: CASSLARLSEAFF. Here the CDR3 DNA reads TGTGCCAGCAGCTTAGCCAGGCTAAGTGAAGCTTTCTTT. The J gene is TRBJ1-1, the V gene TRBV7-9; D gene unclear. Trimming shortened V by 0 bases and J by 7 bases, and 9 bases separated the two germline ends. The length of the CDR3 is 13 residues. Germline CDR1 and CDR2: SEHNR and FQNEAQ (reference sequence).

The rearrangement links TRBV15 to TRBJ1-4; no reliable D call. The germline V gene has CDR1 LNHNV and CDR2 YYDKDF (reference sequence). Trimming removed 2 bases from V and 8 bases from J, with 18 bases in between. The CDR3 runs to 16 residues. This chain's CDR3 is CATSRPLRGMNEKLFF. The DNA for the CDR3 is TGTGCCACCAGCAGACCCCTCCGAGGGATGAACGAAAAACTGTTTTTT.

The chain employs TRBV7-8 and TRBJ2-3; the match to TRBD2 covers 13 bases. The V gene end was trimmed by 6 bases and the J gene end by 2 bases; junction bases not matched to a gene: 2. CDR1 is SGHVS and CDR2 is FQNEAQ in the germline V gene. There are 15 residues in the CDR3. CDR3 residues: CASRGTSGNTDTQYF. The CDR3 DNA follows: TGTGCCAGCAGGGGGACTAGCGGGAACACAGATACGCAGTATTTT.

In its sample, this clone was seen a few times. This chain joins TRBV5-6 and TRBJ1-1; possibly TRBD1 for D (5 bases). The CDR3 totals 19 residues. Germline values: CDR1 SGHDT, CDR2 YYEEEE. The V and J ends lost 4 bases and 3 bases respectively, with 28 bases between them. The CDR3 DNA follows: TGTGCCAGCAGCAGCTTGGCCTGGGGGTCCCACCAGCGGGACACTGAAGCTTTCTTT. Translation gives CASSSLAWGSHQRDTEAFF.

The rearrangement uses TRBV19 and TRBJ2-3, with D possibly matching TRBD2 (6 bases). CDR3 size: 13 residues. Trimming took 1 base from V and 5 from J, leaving 7 bases between them. The V gene's germline CDR1 is LNHDA and CDR2 SQIVND (reference sequence). The CDR3 sequence: CASSIGGEDTQYF. In DNA form, the CDR3 reads TGTGCCAGTAGTATAGGGGGGGAAGATACGCAGTATTTT. Variable domain in full (rest from reference TRBV19 and TRBJ2-3): DGGITQSPKYLFRKEGQNVTLSCEQNLNHDAMYWYRQDPGQGLRLIYYSQIVNDFQKGDIAEGYSVSREKKESFPLTVTSAQKNPTAFYLCASSIGGEDTQYFGPGTRLTVL.

This clone is a singleton in its sample. The CDR3 bases are TGTGCCAGCAGCCAAGATCTGGGCCAGGGGGGAACAGATACGCAGTATTTT. As protein: CASSQDLGQGGTDTQYF. The chain joins TRBV4-2 to TRBJ2-3; weak D call: TRBD1 (7 bases). The V end was cut by 0 bases, the J end by 3 bases, with 16 bases between. This CDR3 comprises 17 residues. Germline V gene sequence: CDR1 LGHNA, CDR2 YNFKEQ.

This chain uses TRBV5-1 with TRBJ2-3; 11 nucleotides align to TRBD2. J was trimmed by 1 base and V by 0 bases; bases with no gene match: 1. This CDR3 region has 16 residues. Germline CDR1 and CDR2: SGHRS and YFSETQ. Here the CDR3 DNA reads TGCGCCAGCAGCTTGGTACTAGCGGGGGGCACAGATACGCAGTATTTT. Translating gives CASSLVLAGGTDTQYF.

The chain's CDR3 is CASSILQEISYNSPLHF. CDR3 sequence (DNA): TGTGCCAGTAGTATACTTCAGGAGATCTCCTATAATTCACCCCTCCACTTT. The chain joins TRBV19 to TRBJ1-6; D is ambiguous. Per germline, CDR1 LNHDA and CDR2 SQIVND (reference sequence). The CDR3 covers 17 residues. V was trimmed by 2 bases and J by 0 bases, leaving 11 bases between them.

The table lists this clone with a few counts. In DNA form, the CDR3 reads TGTGCCAGCAGCCAAGATACGAGCGGGGGCCGGAACACCGGGGAGCTGTTTTTT. Translated: CASSQDTSGGRNTGELFF. The J gene is TRBJ2-2, the V gene TRBV3-1 (or the pseudogene TRBV3-2); 8 bases are a match to TRBD2. The CDR3 consists of 18 residues. CDR1 and CDR2 from the germline V gene are LGHDT and YNNKEL (reference sequence). Trimming took 0 bases from V and 1 from J; bases not matched to a gene: 7.